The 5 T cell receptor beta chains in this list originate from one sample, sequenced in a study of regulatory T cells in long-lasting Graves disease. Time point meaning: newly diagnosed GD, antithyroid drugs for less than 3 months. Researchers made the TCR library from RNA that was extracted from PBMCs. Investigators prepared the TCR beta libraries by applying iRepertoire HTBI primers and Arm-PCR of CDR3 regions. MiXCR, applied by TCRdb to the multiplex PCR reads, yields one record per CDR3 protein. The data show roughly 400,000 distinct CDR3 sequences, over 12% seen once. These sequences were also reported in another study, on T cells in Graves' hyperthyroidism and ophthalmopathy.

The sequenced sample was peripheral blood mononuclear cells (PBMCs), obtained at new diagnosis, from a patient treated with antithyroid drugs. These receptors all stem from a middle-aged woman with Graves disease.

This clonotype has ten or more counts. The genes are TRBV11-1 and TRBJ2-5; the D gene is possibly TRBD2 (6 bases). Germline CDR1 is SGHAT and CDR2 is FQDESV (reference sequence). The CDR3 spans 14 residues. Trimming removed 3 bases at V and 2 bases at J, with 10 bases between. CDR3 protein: CASSFGGAQETQYF. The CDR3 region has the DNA TGTGCCAGCAGCTTCGGGGGTGCACAAGAGACCCAGTACTTC.

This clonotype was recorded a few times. Here the CDR3 reads CASSPTNPGHTGELFF. The CDR3 region has the DNA TGTGCCAGCAGCCCGACAAATCCGGGGCACACCGGGGAGCTGTTTTTT. The chain is built from TRBV9 and TRBJ2-2, with D perhaps TRBD1 or TRBD2 (5 bases each). The CDR3 totals 16 residues. Germline V gene data show CDR1 as SGDLS and CDR2 as YYNGEE. Trimming stripped 4 bases from V and 3 bases from J, with 16 bases between.

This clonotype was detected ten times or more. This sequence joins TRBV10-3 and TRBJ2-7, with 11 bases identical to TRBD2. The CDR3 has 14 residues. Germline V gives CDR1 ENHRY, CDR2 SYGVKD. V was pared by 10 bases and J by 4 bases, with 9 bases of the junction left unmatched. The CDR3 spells CATYRGTSGYEQYF. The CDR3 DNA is TGTGCCACCTACCGTGGGACTAGCGGATACGAGCAGTACTTC.

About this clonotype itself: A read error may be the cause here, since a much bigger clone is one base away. CDR3 nucleotides: TGTGCCAGCAGTAACAGGGCAGGTACGCAGTATTTT. Translating gives CASSNRAGTQYF. This sequence joins TRBV12-3 or TRBV12-4 and TRBJ2-3, with D possibly being TRBD1 (6 bases). The V gene lost 5 bases and the J gene lost 8 bases, with 11 bases spanning the gap. The CDR3 extends over 12 amino acids.

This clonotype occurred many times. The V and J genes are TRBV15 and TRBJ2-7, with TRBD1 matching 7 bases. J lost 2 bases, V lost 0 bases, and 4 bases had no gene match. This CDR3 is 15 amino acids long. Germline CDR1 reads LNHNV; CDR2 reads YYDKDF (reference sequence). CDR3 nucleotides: TGTGCCACCAGCAGAGATCGGGGACAGACCTACGAGCAGTACTTC. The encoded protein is CATSRDRGQTYEQYF.